The 22 T cell receptor beta chains reported below all come from one sample, sequenced in a study of blood T cell repertoires in COVID-19. The data were produced by immunoSEQ multiplex PCR, yet TCRdb's version contains in-frame clones alone and is incomplete. The sample shows under 300,000 clones, about 79% of them seen only once. The sample was peripheral blood. These receptors all stem from a woman at least 80 years old with acute or convalescent COVID-19.

This chain connects TRBV21-1 to TRBJ1-4. TRBV21-1 is listed as a pseudogene. This CDR3 comprises 19 residues. The CDR3 nucleotides read TGTGCCAGCAGCAAACGGCGGGGGGGACAGAAGGAGACTAATGAAAAACTGTTTTTT. Translation gives CASSKRRGGQKETNEKLFF.

The chain couples TRBV6-5 to TRBJ2-1; 7 bases agree with TRBD1. Germline V gives CDR1 MNHEY, CDR2 SVGAGI. The V and J ends lost 0 bases and 6 bases, in that order; junction bases with no gene match: 8. The CDR3 extends over 16 amino acids. CDR3 residues: CASSYSIGGKPNEQFF. CDR3 DNA: TGTGCCAGCAGTTACTCGATAGGGGGCAAACCCAATGAGCAGTTCTTC.

The chain couples TRBV5-4 to TRBJ2-3; D may be TRBD2 (7 bases). CDR1 SGHNT and CDR2 YYREEE come from the germline V gene (reference sequence). The CDR3 sequence is 16 residues long. The V end lost 3 bases, the J end lost 0 bases, and 14 bases lay between the germline ends. The chain's CDR3 is CASSSGGSTSTDTQYF. The CDR3, as DNA: TGTGCCAGCAGCTCGGGGGGCAGTACTAGCACAGATACGCAGTATTTT.

This chain connects TRBV2 to TRBJ1-4, with D possibly being TRBD1 (6 bases). In germline, CDR1 is SNHLY, CDR2 FYNNEI. The ends were cut back, 4 bases at V and 3 bases at J, with 15 bases in the middle. There are 16 residues in the CDR3. In DNA form, the CDR3 reads TGTGCCAGCAGTGGGGGTCACAGGGTGGCTAATGAAAAACTGTTTTTT. It codes for CASSGGHRVANEKLFF.

This chain joins TRBV7-6 and TRBJ2-3; perhaps TRBD2 as D (7 bases). CDR3 size: 15 residues. V shed 0 bases and J shed 5 bases, with 12 bases lying between them. CDR1 is SGHVS and CDR2 is FNYEAQ in the germline V gene. The CDR3 spells CASSLAGGQKDTQYF. CDR3 sequence (DNA): TGTGCCAGCAGCTTAGCGGGGGGGCAGAAAGATACGCAGTATTTT.

The chain is built from TRBV5-1 and TRBJ1-5; D possibly corresponds to TRBD1 (6 bases). The CDR3 length is 15 residues. Germline lookup yields CDR1 SGHRS and CDR2 YFSETQ. Trimming stripped 4 bases from V and 4 bases from J, with 15 bases between. CDR3 nucleotides: TGCGCCAGCAGCCTACAGGGAAACCCGAATCAGCCCCAGCATTTT. The encoded protein is CASSLQGNPNQPQHF.

This clone was seen a single time. V and J are TRBV5-4 and TRBJ2-6, with TRBD1 matching over 11 bases. The CDR3 covers 19 residues. Germline-derived CDR1 and CDR2 are SGHNT and YYREEE (reference sequence). V shed 0 bases and J 0 bases; nucleotides not matched to a gene: 5. CDR3 in amino acids: CASSLEGQGGPSGANVLTF. CDR3 coding DNA: TGTGCCAGCAGCTTGGAGGGACAGGGGGGCCCCTCTGGGGCCAACGTCCTGACTTTC.

The V and J genes are TRBV30 and TRBJ1-1; 7 positions agree with TRBD1. With 3 bases clipped from V and 2 bases from J, the junction kept 9 bases outside the gene matches. The CDR3 runs to 15 residues. From germline, CDR1 is GTSNPN and CDR2 SVGIG (reference sequence). Here the CDR3 DNA reads TGTGCCTGGAGCGTACCCCGGGACAGTAACACTGAAGCTTTCTTT. Translation gives CAWSVPRDSNTEAFF. Full variable domain (missing parts from reference TRBV30 and TRBJ1-1): SQTIHQWPATLVQPVGSPLSLECTVEGTSNPNLYWYRQAAGRGLQLLFYSVGIGQISSEVPQNLSASRPQDRQFILSSKKLLLSDSGFYLCAWSVPRDSNTEAFFGQGTRLTVV.

This chain uses TRBV5-1 with TRBJ1-2, with no clear D. V was pared by 0 bases and J by 8 bases, with 20 bases between. Per the germline V gene, CDR1 is SGHRS and CDR2 is YFSETQ. The CDR3 contains 16 residues. CDR3: CASSLGPPEGPGGYTF. The DNA for the CDR3 is TGCGCCAGCAGCTTGGGTCCCCCCGAGGGCCCGGGGGGCTACACCTTC. Full variable domain (outside the CDR3, taken from reference TRBV5-1 and TRBJ1-2): KAGVTQTPRYLIKTRGQQVTLSCSPISGHRSVSWYQQTPGQGLQFLFEYFSETQRNKGNFPGRFSGRQFSNSRSEMNVSTLELGDSALYLCASSLGPPEGPGGYTFGSGTRLTVV.

This chain links TRBV29-1 with TRBJ2-3, with 11 bases matching TRBD2. CDR3 size: 14 residues. Losses at the gene ends were 5 bases for V and 2 bases for J; bases not matched to a gene: 3. From germline, CDR1 is SQVTM and CDR2 ANQGSEA. The CDR3 nucleotides are TGCAGCGTTTCTAGCGGGGGGAACACAGATACGCAGTATTTT. Translated: CSVSSGGNTDTQYF.

The rearrangement links TRBV5-1 to TRBJ2-7; 7 bases match TRBD1. Trimming removed 2 bases from V and 2 bases from J; junction bases left unmatched: 7. The CDR3 runs to 15 residues. Germline V CDR1 and CDR2: SGHRS, YFSETQ. The CDR3 here is CASSLQGQAPYEQYF. CDR3 coding DNA: TGCGCCAGCAGCTTACAAGGACAGGCCCCCTACGAGCAGTACTTC.

The chain has TRBV5-5 and TRBJ1-3; the match to TRBD1 covers 7 bases. Looked up from germline, CDR1 is SGHKS and CDR2 is YYEKEE (reference sequence). The CDR3 has 15 amino acids. The V segment lost 0 bases and the J segment 4 bases; nucleotides outside the gene matches: 4. The CDR3: CASSLDRGWGNTIYF. In DNA form, the CDR3 reads TGTGCCAGCAGCTTGGACAGGGGTTGGGGAAACACCATATATTTT. The full variable domain, completed using reference TRBV5-5 and TRBJ1-3, is DAGVTQSPTHLIKTRGQQVTLRCSPISGHKSVSWYQQVLGQGPQFIFQYYEKEERGRGNFPDRFSARQFPNYSSELNVNALLLGDSALYLCASSLDRGWGNTIYFGEGSWLTVV.

The chain carries TRBV28 and TRBJ1-3; D gene unclear. Germline loops: CDR1 MDHEN, CDR2 SYDVKM. The CDR3 length is 14 residues. Trimming removed 3 bases at V and 0 bases at J, with 6 bases between. The CDR3 protein is CASSFGSSGNTIYF. For the CDR3, the DNA is TGTGCCAGCAGTTTTGGGAGCTCTGGAAACACCATATATTTT.

J is TRBJ1-6 and V is TRBV5-6; D is undetermined. The V gene's germline CDR1 is SGHDT and CDR2 YYEEEE. The V end lost 0 bases, the J end lost 0 bases, and 7 bases lay between the germline ends. The CDR3 covers 16 residues. CDR3 in DNA: TGTGCCAGCAGCTTGGCTGGGAGCTCCTATAATTCACCCCTCCACTTT. Its protein product is CASSLAGSSYNSPLHF.

CDR3 sequence (DNA): TGTGCCAGCGCCCTAGCGGGGGGTCGCTACAATGAGCAGTTCTTC. Translating gives CASALAGGRYNEQFF. The rearrangement links TRBV28 to TRBJ2-1, with 11 positions matching TRBD2. The V gene end was trimmed by 8 bases and the J gene end by 3 bases; junction bases not matched to a gene: 6. Germline V gene lookup returns CDR1 MDHEN and CDR2 SYDVKM. The CDR3 spans 15 residues.

The genes are TRBV4-1 and TRBJ1-3; 8 bases agree with TRBD1. The CDR3 consists of 17 residues. The junction had 8 bases not matched to a gene; V was cut back by 4 bases and J by 0 bases. The germline CDR1 and CDR2 sequences are MGHRA and YSYEKL. CDR3 DNA: TGCGCCAGCAGCCCTTTACAGGGGGGGATCTCTGGAAACACCATATATTTT. As protein: CASSPLQGGISGNTIYF.

V and J are TRBV5-6 and TRBJ1-5; no clear D gene. Germline V lookup: CDR1 SGHDT, CDR2 YYEEEE. V lost 1 base to trimming and J lost 6 bases, with 14 bases between them. CDR3 length equals 15 residues. The CDR3: CASSLRLRVGQPQHF. DNA for the CDR3: TGTGCCAGCAGCTTGCGACTGAGGGTCGGTCAGCCCCAGCATTTT.

The chain combines TRBV7-9 with TRBJ1-2, with D possibly TRBD1 on 5 matching bases. This CDR3 contains 14 residues. Germline V gene data show CDR1 as SEHNR and CDR2 as FQNEAQ (reference sequence). V was pared by 5 bases and J by 2 bases, with 12 bases between. The CDR3 is CASSPAGRNYGYTF. The CDR3 DNA follows: TGTGCCAGCAGCCCGGCAGGGCGCAACTATGGCTACACCTTC.

The rearrangement uses TRBV5-1 and TRBJ2-7; D possibly corresponds to TRBD2 (7 bases). This CDR3 spans 15 amino acids. CDR1 is SGHRS and CDR2 is YFSETQ in the germline V gene. With 2 bases removed from V and 1 base from J, the gap between germline ends came to 13 bases. DNA for the CDR3: TGCGCCAGCAGCTTCTCGGGGGGCCCATCCTACGAGCAGTACTTC. Its translation: CASSFSGGPSYEQYF.

The V and J genes are TRBV7-6 and TRBJ2-1, with TRBD1 identical over 10 bases. Germline CDR1 reads SGHVS; CDR2 reads FNYEAQ. V gave up 1 base and J gave up 4 bases; unmatched junction bases: 7. This CDR3 spans 17 amino acids. Here the CDR3 reads CASSLEFRTGGYNEQFF. For the CDR3, the DNA is TGTGCCAGCAGCTTAGAATTTAGGACAGGGGGGTACAATGAGCAGTTCTTC.

This clone was found a few times. This chain joins TRBV5-1 and TRBJ1-2; 8 bases map to TRBD1. V gave up 1 base and J gave up 8 bases; unmatched junction bases: 7. From germline, CDR1 is SGHRS and CDR2 YFSETQ. CDR3 length equals 14 residues. As DNA, the CDR3 is TGCGCCAGCAGCTTGTCGGACAGGGCTGGCGGCTACACCTTC. It specifies CASSLSDRAGGYTF.

This clone showed up just a few times. The V and J genes are TRBV5-1 and TRBJ2-2; 8 bases line up with TRBD1. CDR1 is SGHRS and CDR2 is YFSETQ in the germline V gene. The CDR3 is 14 amino acids. The V segment lost 7 bases and the J segment 5 bases; nucleotides outside the gene matches: 7. The CDR3 is CASRQGASTGELFF. The CDR3 nucleotides read TGCGCCAGCCGCCAGGGGGCGAGTACCGGGGAGCTGTTTTTT.